This TCR beta chain was captured by sequencing in a study of regulatory T cells in long-lasting Graves disease. Combining iRepertoire HTBI primers with Arm-PCR of CDR3 regions, the authors built TCR beta libraries. TCRdb fed the multiplex PCR reads into MiXCR, producing one record per CDR3 protein. The table includes about half a million distinct CDR3 sequences, less than 25% detected once. This clonotype showed up many times. Its antigen is not identified. Time point meaning: persistent/refractory GD, antithyroid drugs over 5 years with positive TRAb. RNA isolated from PBMCs was used to make the TCR library. The V gene's germline CDR1 is SGDLS and CDR2 YYNGEE. Trimming pared 0 bases from V and 2 bases from J, leaving 12 bases between. The CDR3 totals 15 residues. Findings and caveats of the study: Lower TCR diversity characterized persistent Graves' patients relative to newly diagnosed patients.

The chain employs TRBV9 and TRBJ2-7; D unclear. The receptor was derived from a female donor with Graves disease. The sequenced sample was peripheral blood mononuclear cells (PBMCs), obtained when the disease was refractory, from a patient treated with antithyroid drugs. CDR3 protein: CASSVGTDETYEQYF. The CDR3 DNA is TGTGCCAGCAGCGTAGGGACGGATGAAACCTACGAGCAGTACTTC.